Listed below are T cell receptor beta chains from one sample, sequenced in a study of CD4+ T cells in melanoma. Assay used: immunoSEQ multiplex PCR; TCRdb lists only in-frame clones, some missing. Of fewer than 150,000 clones in the sample, over 90% were seen once. All receptors come from a human donor with melanoma. The CDR3 runs from the conserved cysteine through the conserved F or W. The D gene is left open where the match is weak. Clone size is given for some rows only: seen once, a few or many times, or a class if the clone is expanded.

cdr3_nt	cdr3_aa	d_call	j_call	clone_size	v_call
TGTGCCAGCAGCCCCCTGAGCGGGCCCGAAGGAAAGCAGTACTTC	CASSPLSGPEGKQYF	-	TRBJ2-7	-	TRBV7-2
TGTGCCAGCAGCGTGGGGGGACAGGGGGATCAGCCCCAGCATTTT	CASSVGGQGDQPQHF	TRBD1	TRBJ1-5	-	TRBV9
TGTGCCACCAGCCCCCAGGGGCGGGGGAATGCCAAAAACATTCAGTACTTC	CATSPQGRGNAKNIQYF	-	TRBJ2-4	-	TRBV15
TGTGCCAGCAGTGTCGCAGAGTGGACTGAAGCTTTCTTT	CASSVAEWTEAFF	-	TRBJ1-1	-	TRBV2
TGCGCCAGCAGCTTGGATGGGTCCCAGCCCCAGCATTTT	CASSLDGSQPQHF	-	TRBJ1-5	-	TRBV5-1
TGTGCCAGTAGGCGAGGACAGCTAAATCAGCCCCAGCATTTT	CASRRGQLNQPQHF	-	TRBJ1-5	-	TRBV19
TGTGCCAGCAGTGAAAATTGGGGGCAAAATCAGCCCCAGCATTTT	CASSENWGQNQPQHF	-	TRBJ1-5	-	TRBV6-1
TGTGCCAGCAGCTTAGGAGCGGTCACTAGCACAGATACGCAGTATTTT	CASSLGAVTSTDTQYF	-	TRBJ2-3	-	TRBV7-9
TGTGCCAGCAGCAAACAGGACAGACGTAATGAAAAACTGTTTTTT	CASSKQDRRNEKLFF	-	TRBJ1-4	-	TRBV9
TGTGCCTGGAGCGCCTACGAGAGGGGATATTACGAGCAGTACTTC	CAWSAYERGYYEQYF	-	TRBJ2-7	-	TRBV30
TGTGCCAGCACCTTGGCGGGGGACTCCTACGAGCAGTACTTC	CASTLAGDSYEQYF	TRBD2	TRBJ2-7	-	TRBV7-2
TGTGCCAGCTCACCAACGACTAGCGGGGGGGCCTCACGGCATGAGCAGTTCTTC	CASSPTTSGGASRHEQFF	TRBD2	TRBJ2-1	-	TRBV18
TGTGCCAGCAGCCGGGCCCCTGGAGAGACCCAGTACTTC	CASSRAPGETQYF	-	TRBJ2-5	-	TRBV6-5
TGTGCCAGCAGTTTGACAGGGCTTCGGGACGAGCAGTACTTC	CASSLTGLRDEQYF	TRBD1	TRBJ2-7	-	TRBV6-5
TGTGCCTGGAGCACAGGGTGGGGGACCTACGAGCAGTACTTC	CAWSTGWGTYEQYF	-	TRBJ2-7	few	TRBV30
TGTGCCAGTAGTCCTCGGCGTCGGGGCGCGGGAGATACGCAGTATTTT	CASSPRRRGAGDTQYF	-	TRBJ2-3	once	TRBV19
TGTGCCAGCACCTACGACAGCTCCTATAACTATGGCTACACCTTC	CASTYDSSYNYGYTF	-	TRBJ1-2	-	TRBV6-1
TGCGCCAGCAGCTCTAACGGGATGGGGACAGATACGCAGTATTTT	CASSSNGMGTDTQYF	-	TRBJ2-3	-	TRBV5-1
TGCGCCAGCAGCTTGGCCAGGGACACATCTGTCACCGGGGAGCTGTTTTTT	CASSLARDTSVTGELFF	-	TRBJ2-2	-	TRBV5-1
TGTGCCAGCTCACCGTCAGGCAATGAGCAGTTCTTC	CASSPSGNEQFF	-	TRBJ2-1	-	TRBV18
TGTGCCAGCTCAAAAACAGGGGTTTACAATGAGCAGTTCTTC	CASSKTGVYNEQFF	TRBD1	TRBJ2-1	once	TRBV18
TGTGCCAGCAGCGTCACCCAGGGGGCTGGCTACACCTTC	CASSVTQGAGYTF	TRBD1	TRBJ1-2	-	TRBV28